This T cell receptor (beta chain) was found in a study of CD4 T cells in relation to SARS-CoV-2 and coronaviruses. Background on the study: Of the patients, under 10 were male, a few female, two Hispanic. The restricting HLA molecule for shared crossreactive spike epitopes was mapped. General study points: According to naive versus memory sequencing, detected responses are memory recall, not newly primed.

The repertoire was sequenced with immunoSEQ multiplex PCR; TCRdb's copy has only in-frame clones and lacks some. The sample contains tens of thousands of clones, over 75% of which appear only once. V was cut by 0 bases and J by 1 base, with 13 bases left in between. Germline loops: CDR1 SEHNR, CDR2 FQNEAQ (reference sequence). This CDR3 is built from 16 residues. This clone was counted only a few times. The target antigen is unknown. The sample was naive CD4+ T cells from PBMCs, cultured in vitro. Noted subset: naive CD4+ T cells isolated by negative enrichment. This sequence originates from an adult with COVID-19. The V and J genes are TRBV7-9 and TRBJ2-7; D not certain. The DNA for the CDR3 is TGTGCCAGCAGCTTAGCGAACACCCCAAGGTCCTACGAGCAGTACTTC. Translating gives CASSLANTPRSYEQYF.